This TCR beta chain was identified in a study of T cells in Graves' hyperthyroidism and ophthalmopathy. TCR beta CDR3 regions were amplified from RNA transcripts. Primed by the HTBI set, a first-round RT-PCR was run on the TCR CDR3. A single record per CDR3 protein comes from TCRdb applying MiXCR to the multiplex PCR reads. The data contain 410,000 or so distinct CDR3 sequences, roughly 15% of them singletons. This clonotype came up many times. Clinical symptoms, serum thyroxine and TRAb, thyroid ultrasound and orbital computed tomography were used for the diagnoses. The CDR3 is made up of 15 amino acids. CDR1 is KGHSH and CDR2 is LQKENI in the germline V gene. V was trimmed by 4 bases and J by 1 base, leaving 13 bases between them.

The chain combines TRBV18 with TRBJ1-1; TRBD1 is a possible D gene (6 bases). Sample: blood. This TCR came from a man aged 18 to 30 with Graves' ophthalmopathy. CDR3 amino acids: CASSLQGKGNTEAFF. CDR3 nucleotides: TGTGCCAGCTCACTACAGGGAAAAGGGAACACTGAAGCTTTCTTT.